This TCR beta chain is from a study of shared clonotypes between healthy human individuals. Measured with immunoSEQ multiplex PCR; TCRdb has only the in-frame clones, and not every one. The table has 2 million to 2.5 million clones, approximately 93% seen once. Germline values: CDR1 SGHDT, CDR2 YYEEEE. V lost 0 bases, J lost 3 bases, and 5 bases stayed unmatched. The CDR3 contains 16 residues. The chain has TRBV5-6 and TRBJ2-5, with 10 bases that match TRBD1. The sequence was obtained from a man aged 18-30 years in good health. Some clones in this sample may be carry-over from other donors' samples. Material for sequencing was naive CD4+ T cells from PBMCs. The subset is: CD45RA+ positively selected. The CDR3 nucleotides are TGTGCCAGCAGCTTGGCGACAGGGGGCATGAAAGAGACCCAGTACTTC. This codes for CASSLATGGMKETQYF.